This passage covers 12 T cell receptor beta chains from one sample sequenced in a study of cytomegalovirus exposure and HLA in healthy donors. This PCR relied on a set of 60 Vbeta primers and 13 Jbeta primers. Produced via immunoSEQ multiplex PCR; TCRdb's table is partial and in-frame only. The specimen's table records more than 95,000 clones. Sequencing was done on a sample of PBMCs. All receptors derive from a man aged 25-40 years in good health and CMV-seronegative.

V gene TRBV28 combines with J gene TRBJ1-1, with D possibly TRBD1 on 6 matching bases. Trimming stripped 6 bases from V and 6 bases from J, with 14 bases between. This CDR3 is 13 amino acids long. Germline CDR1 reads MDHEN; CDR2 reads SYDVKM. The CDR3 DNA reads as TGTGCCAGCAGCCTAGCGGGACAAGCTGAAGCTTTCTTT. Its protein is CASSLAGQAEAFF.

The chain recombines TRBV29-1 with TRBJ1-2; TRBD1 might be the D (5 bases). The germline V and J ends were trimmed by 7 bases and 4 bases, with 10 bases remaining between them. The CDR3 contains 11 residues. Germline V gene lookup returns CDR1 SQVTM and CDR2 ANQGSEA. DNA of the CDR3: TGCAGCGCCGAGACAGTCTATGGCTACACCTTC. Amino acid sequence: CSAETVYGYTF. Using reference TRBV29-1 and TRBJ1-2 for the parts outside the CDR3, the full variable domain is SAVISQKPSRDICQRGTSLTIQCQVDSQVTMMFWYRQQPGQSLTLIATANQGSEATYESGFVIDKFPISRPNLTFSTLTVSNMSPEDSSIYLCSAETVYGYTFGSGTRLTVV.

This chain uses TRBV30 with TRBJ2-1; 11 positions match TRBD2. Germline CDR1 is GTSNPN and CDR2 is SVGIG (reference sequence). J lost 10 bases, V lost 4 bases, and 12 bases had no gene match. CDR3 length equals 15 residues. CDR3 sequence: CAWTPKGASGGEQFF. Written as DNA, the CDR3 is TGTGCCTGGACCCCCAAGGGGGCTAGCGGGGGGGAGCAGTTCTTC.

The genes are TRBV10-3 and TRBJ2-7; 11 positions agree with TRBD2. CDR3 length: 16 amino acids. Germline lookup yields CDR1 ENHRY and CDR2 SYGVKD. Trimming removed 4 bases from V and 0 bases from J; junction bases left unmatched: 5. CDR3 coding DNA: TGTGCCATCAGTGGCGGACTAGCGGGTTCCTCCTACGAGCAGTACTTC. Protein product: CAISGGLAGSSYEQYF.

The rearrangement joins TRBV5-1 to TRBJ2-2; D is perhaps TRBD2 (5 bases). Germline CDR1 is SGHRS and CDR2 is YFSETQ. V lost 2 bases and J lost 6, with 8 bases in between. CDR3 length equals 13 residues. CDR3 protein: CASSLEGPGELFF. CDR3 coding DNA: TGCGCCAGCAGCTTAGAGGGCCCCGGGGAGCTGTTTTTT.

V usage is TRBV29-1 and J usage is TRBJ1-1; D gene uncertain. V was pared by 8 bases and J by 2 bases, with 15 bases between. The V gene's germline CDR1 is SQVTM and CDR2 ANQGSEA. The CDR3 spans 13 residues. The CDR3, as DNA: TGCAGCCACCTTACCGGGTACAACACTGAAGCTTTCTTT. Amino acid sequence: CSHLTGYNTEAFF.

The V and J genes are TRBV6-5 and TRBJ1-2, with D unclear. Germline CDR1 is MNHEY and CDR2 is SVGAGI. The CDR3 runs to 13 residues. Trimming removed 5 bases from V and 4 bases from J, with 11 bases in between. The CDR3 here is CASSPPGSYGYTF. The CDR3 nucleotides are TGTGCCAGCAGTCCCCCGGGGAGCTATGGCTACACCTTC.

The J gene is TRBJ2-1, the V gene TRBV11-3; 7 bases are shared with TRBD2. The CDR3 runs to 16 residues. V shed 3 bases and J 0 bases; nucleotides not matched to a gene: 5. The germline gives CDR1 SGHNT, CDR2 YENEEA. The chain's CDR3 is CASSFTSVNSYNEQFF. CDR3 bases: TGTGCCAGCAGCTTCACTAGCGTAAACTCCTACAATGAGCAGTTCTTC.

V usage is TRBV5-5 and J usage is TRBJ2-7, with 8 positions matching TRBD2. V was clipped by 3 bases and J by 5 bases; unmatched bases: 4. CDR3 length equals 13 residues. Germline values: CDR1 SGHKS, CDR2 YYEKEE (reference sequence). The CDR3 sequence: CASSSPGGNEQYF. In DNA form, the CDR3 reads TGTGCCAGCAGCTCACCGGGGGGGAACGAGCAGTACTTC. The variable domain in full, completed from reference TRBV5-5 and TRBJ2-7, reads DAGVTQSPTHLIKTRGQQVTLRCSPISGHKSVSWYQQVLGQGPQFIFQYYEKEERGRGNFPDRFSARQFPNYSSELNVNALLLGDSALYLCASSSPGGNEQYFGPGTRLTVT.

CDR3: CASSELGTGQETQYF. The CDR3 DNA follows: TGTGCCAGCAGTGAACTGGGGACAGGGCAAGAGACCCAGTACTTC. The rearrangement joins TRBV25-1 to TRBJ2-5; TRBD1 aligns across 9 bases. This CDR3 has 15 amino acids. V gave up 2 bases and J gave up 2 bases; unmatched junction bases: 3. CDR1 is MGHDK, CDR2 SYGVNS, per germline.

The V call is TRBV19, the J call TRBJ2-1; 12 nucleotides agree with TRBD2. V was clipped by 5 bases and J by 10 bases; unmatched bases: 3. There are 13 residues in the CDR3. Germline V CDR1 and CDR2: LNHDA, SQIVND (reference sequence). The DNA for the CDR3 is TGTGCCAGTAGTGCCGGGACTAGCGGGGAGCAGTTCTTC. This gives the protein CASSAGTSGEQFF.

V usage is TRBV7-8 and J usage is TRBJ2-7; unclear D gene. The CDR3 loop spans 11 amino acids. V lost 2 bases to trimming and J lost 5 bases, with 4 bases between them. Germline values: CDR1 SGHVS, CDR2 FQNEAQ. The CDR3 reads CASSLTHEQYF. The CDR3 nucleotides read TGTGCCAGCAGCTTAACACACGAGCAGTACTTC.